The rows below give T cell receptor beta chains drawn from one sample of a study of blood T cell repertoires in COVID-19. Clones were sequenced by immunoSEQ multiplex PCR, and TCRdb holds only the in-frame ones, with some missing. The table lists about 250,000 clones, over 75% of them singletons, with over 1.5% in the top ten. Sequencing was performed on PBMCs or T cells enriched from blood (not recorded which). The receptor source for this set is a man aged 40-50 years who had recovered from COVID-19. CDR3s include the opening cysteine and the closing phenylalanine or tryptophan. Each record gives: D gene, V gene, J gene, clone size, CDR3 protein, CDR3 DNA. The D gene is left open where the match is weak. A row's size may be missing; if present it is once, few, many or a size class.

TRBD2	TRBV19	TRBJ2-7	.	CASSRRTRGEQYF	TGTGCCAGTAGTCGAAGGACTAGGGGCGAGCAGTACTTC
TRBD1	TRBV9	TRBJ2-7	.	CASSERGDRVNEQYF	TGTGCCAGCAGCGAGCGAGGGGACAGGGTTAACGAGCAGTACTTC
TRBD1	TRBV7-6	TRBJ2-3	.	CASSSLGQGAPTDTQYF	TGTGCCAGCAGCTCCCTCGGACAGGGGGCGCCTACAGATACGCAGTATTTT
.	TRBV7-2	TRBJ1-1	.	CASSLGQSTEAFF	TGTGCCAGCAGCTTAGGGCAGTCCACTGAAGCTTTCTTT
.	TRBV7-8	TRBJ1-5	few	CASSVGGGQPQHF	TGTGCCAGCAGCGTAGGGGGGGGGCAGCCCCAGCATTTT
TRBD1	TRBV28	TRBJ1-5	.	CASSFPDREDQPQHF	TGTGCCAGCAGTTTCCCGGACAGGGAGGATCAGCCCCAGCATTTT
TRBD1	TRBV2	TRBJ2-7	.	CASSDYRTGPYEQYF	TGTGCCAGCAGTGACTACAGGACAGGCCCCTACGAGCAGTACTTC
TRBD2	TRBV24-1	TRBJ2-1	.	CAIAGENSYNEQFF	TGTGCCATAGCGGGAGAGAACTCCTACAATGAGCAGTTCTTC
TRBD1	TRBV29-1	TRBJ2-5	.	CSVEGGEPGQGARRVTQYF	TGCAGCGTTGAAGGAGGGGAGCCGGGACAGGGGGCGCGTAGGGTGACCCAGTACTTC
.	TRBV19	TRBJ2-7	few	CASNLASEGEQYF	TGTGCCAGTAACCTAGCGTCGGAAGGCGAGCAGTACTTC
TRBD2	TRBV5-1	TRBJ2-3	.	CASSLPLPSGTSTDTQYF	TGCGCCAGCAGCTTGCCCCTCCCTAGCGGTACTAGCACAGATACGCAGTATTTT
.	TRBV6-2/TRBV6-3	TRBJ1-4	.	CASSYSEGGLATANEKLFF	TGTGCCAGCAGTTACTCAGAGGGAGGGCTAGCAACTGCTAATGAAAAACTGTTTTTT
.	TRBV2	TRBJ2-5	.	CASSDGRGQETQYF	TGTGCCAGCAGTGACGGCAGGGGACAAGAGACCCAGTACTTC
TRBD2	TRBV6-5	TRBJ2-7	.	CASSYSGTPGGEQYF	TGTGCCAGCAGTTACTCCGGGACCCCGGGGGGGGAGCAGTACTTC
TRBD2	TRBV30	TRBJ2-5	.	CAWGWTSGLSAQYF	TGTGCCTGGGGGTGGACTAGCGGTCTTTCGGCCCAGTACTTC
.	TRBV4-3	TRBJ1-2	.	CASSPQTEGAYGYTF	TGCGCCAGCAGCCCTCAGACCGAGGGCGCCTATGGCTACACCTTC
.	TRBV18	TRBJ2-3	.	CASSPVTSPSTDTQYF	TGTGCCAGCTCACCGGTGACTAGTCCTAGCACAGATACGCAGTATTTT
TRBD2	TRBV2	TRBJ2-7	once	CASSEATASGREQYF	TGTGCCAGCAGTGAAGCTACGGCTAGCGGGAGGGAGCAGTACTTC
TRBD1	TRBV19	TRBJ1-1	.	CASSIGQVYTEAFF	TGTGCCAGTAGTATTGGACAGGTTTACACTGAAGCTTTCTTT
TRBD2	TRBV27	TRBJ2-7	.	CASSTAGTSGTYEQYF	TGTGCCAGCAGTACTGCCGGGACTAGCGGGACCTACGAGCAGTACTTC
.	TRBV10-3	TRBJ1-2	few	CAIRTTGLRDYGYTF	TGTGCCATCAGAACCACGGGACTCCGGGACTATGGCTACACCTTC
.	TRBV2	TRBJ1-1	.	CASSGTAQNTEAFF	TGTGCCAGCAGTGGGACAGCGCAGAACACTGAAGCTTTCTTT
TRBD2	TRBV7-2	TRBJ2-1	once	CASSPPGLAGLGQFF	TGTGCCAGCAGCCCTCCGGGACTAGCGGGTCTTGGGCAGTTCTTC
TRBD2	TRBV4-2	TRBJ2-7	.	CASSQVSGGPSYEQYF	TGTGCCAGCAGCCAAGTCAGCGGGGGGCCTAGCTACGAGCAGTACTTC
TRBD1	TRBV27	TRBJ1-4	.	CASREFRDSEKLFF	TGTGCCAGCAGGGAGTTCCGGGACAGTGAAAAACTGTTTTTT
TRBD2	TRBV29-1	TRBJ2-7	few	CSVDRTAGDRYEQYF	TGCAGCGTTGACAGGACAGCGGGGGATCGGTACGAGCAGTACTTC